This T cell receptor beta chain was captured in a study of T cell responses to AZD1222 COVID-19 vaccine. In germline, CDR1 is SEHNR, CDR2 FQNEAQ (reference sequence). With 4 bases removed from V and 6 bases from J, the gap between germline ends came to 16 bases. This CDR3 is built from 14 residues. The repertoire was sequenced with immunoSEQ multiplex PCR; TCRdb's copy has only in-frame clones and lacks some. The table lists 90,000 to 120,000 clones, about 90% of them singletons, with around 5.9% in the top ten. Material: peripheral blood, obtained 28 days after the second AZD1222 dose. This sequence joins TRBV7-9 and TRBJ2-7; TRBD2 is a possible D gene (6 bases). The TCR originated in an adult who received the AZD1222 COVID-19 vaccine. The CDR3 reads CASSSTGLSSEQYF. In DNA form, the CDR3 reads TGTGCCAGCAGCTCGACGGGACTTAGCTCCGAGCAGTACTTC.